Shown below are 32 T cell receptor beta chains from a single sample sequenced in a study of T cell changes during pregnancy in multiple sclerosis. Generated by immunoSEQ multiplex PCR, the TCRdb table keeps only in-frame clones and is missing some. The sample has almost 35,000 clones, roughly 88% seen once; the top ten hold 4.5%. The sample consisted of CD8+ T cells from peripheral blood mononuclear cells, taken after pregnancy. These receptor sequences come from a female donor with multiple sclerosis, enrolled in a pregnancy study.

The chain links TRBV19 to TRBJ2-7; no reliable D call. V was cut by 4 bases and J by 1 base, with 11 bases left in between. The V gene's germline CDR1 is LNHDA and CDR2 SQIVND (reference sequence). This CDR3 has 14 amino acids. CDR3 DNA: TGTGCCAGTAGTAGTCCAGGAAGTTCCTACGAGCAGTACTTC. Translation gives CASSSPGSSYEQYF.

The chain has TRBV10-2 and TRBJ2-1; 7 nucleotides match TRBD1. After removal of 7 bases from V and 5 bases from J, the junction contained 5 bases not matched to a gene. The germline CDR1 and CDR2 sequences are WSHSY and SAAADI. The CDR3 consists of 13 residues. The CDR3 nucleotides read TGCGCCAGCATCGTACAGGGGAACAATGAGCAGTTCTTC. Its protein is CASIVQGNNEQFF.

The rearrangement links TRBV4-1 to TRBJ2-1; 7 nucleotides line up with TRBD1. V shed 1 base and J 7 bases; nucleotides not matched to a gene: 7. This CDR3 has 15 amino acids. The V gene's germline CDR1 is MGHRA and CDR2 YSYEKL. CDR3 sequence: CASSQGGTVLNEQFF. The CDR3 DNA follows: TGCGCCAGCAGCCAAGGTGGGACAGTCCTAAATGAGCAGTTCTTC.

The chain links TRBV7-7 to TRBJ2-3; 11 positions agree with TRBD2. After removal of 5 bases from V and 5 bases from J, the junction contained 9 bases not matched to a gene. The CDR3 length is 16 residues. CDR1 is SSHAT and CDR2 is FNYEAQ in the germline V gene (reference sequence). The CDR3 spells CASSLGVAGGGDTQYF. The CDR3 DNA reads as TGTGCCAGCAGCCTCGGGGTAGCGGGGGGGGGAGATACGCAGTATTTT.

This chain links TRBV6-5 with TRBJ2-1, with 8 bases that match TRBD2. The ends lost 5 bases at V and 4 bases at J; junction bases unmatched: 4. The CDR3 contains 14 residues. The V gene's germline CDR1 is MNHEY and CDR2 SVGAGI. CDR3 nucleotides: TGTGCCAGCAGTCGGGGGGGGCCATACAATGAGCAGTTCTTC. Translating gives CASSRGGPYNEQFF.

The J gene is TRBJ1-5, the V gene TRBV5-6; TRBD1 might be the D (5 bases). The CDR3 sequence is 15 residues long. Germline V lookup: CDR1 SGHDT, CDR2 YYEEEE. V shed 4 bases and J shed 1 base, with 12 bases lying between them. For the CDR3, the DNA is TGTGCCAGCAGCCGGAACCCAGGGAGCAATCAGCCCCAGCATTTT. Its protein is CASSRNPGSNQPQHF.

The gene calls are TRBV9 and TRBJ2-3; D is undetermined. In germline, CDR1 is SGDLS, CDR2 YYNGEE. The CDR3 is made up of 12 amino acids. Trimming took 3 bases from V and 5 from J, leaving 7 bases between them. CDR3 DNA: TGTGCCAGCAGCGCAATGAGAGATACGCAGTATTTT. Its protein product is CASSAMRDTQYF.

The CDR3 loop reads CASSLVHQGGYGYTF. The CDR3 DNA follows: TGTGCCAGCAGCTTGGTCCACCAGGGGGGCTATGGCTACACCTTC. This sequence joins TRBV5-6 and TRBJ1-2; 7 bases agree with TRBD1. This CDR3 comprises 15 residues. Per germline, CDR1 SGHDT and CDR2 YYEEEE. J lost 4 bases, V lost 0 bases, and 6 bases had no gene match.

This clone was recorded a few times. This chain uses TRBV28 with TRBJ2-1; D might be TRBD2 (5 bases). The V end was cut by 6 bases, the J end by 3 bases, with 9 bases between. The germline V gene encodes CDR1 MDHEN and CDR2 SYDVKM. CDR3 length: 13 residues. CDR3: CASSPEGYNEQFF. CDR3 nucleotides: TGTGCCAGCAGCCCCGAGGGCTACAATGAGCAGTTCTTC.

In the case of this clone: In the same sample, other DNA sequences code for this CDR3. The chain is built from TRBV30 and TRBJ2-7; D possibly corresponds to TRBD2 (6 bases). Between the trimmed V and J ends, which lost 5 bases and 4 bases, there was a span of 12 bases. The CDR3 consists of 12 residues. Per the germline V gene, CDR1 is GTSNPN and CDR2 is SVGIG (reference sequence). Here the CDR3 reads CAWGGTAYEQYF. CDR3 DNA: TGTGCCTGGGGGGGGACGGCATACGAGCAGTACTTC.

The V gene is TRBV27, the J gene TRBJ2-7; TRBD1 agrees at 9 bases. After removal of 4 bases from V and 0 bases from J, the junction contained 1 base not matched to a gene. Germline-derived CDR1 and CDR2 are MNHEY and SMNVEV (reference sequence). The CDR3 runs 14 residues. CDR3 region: CASSWGQGSYEQYF. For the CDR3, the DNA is TGTGCCAGCAGTTGGGGACAGGGCTCCTACGAGCAGTACTTC.

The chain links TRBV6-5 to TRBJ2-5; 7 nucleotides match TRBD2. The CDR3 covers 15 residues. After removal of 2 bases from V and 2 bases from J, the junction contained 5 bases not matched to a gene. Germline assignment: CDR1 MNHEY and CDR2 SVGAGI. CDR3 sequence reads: CASSYLGTIQETQYF. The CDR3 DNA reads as TGTGCCAGCAGTTACCTTGGGACTATACAAGAGACCCAGTACTTC.

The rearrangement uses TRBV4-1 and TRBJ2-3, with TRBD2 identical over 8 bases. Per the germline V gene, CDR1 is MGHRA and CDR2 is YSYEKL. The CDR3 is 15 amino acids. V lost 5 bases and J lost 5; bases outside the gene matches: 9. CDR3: CASSARPGGVDTQYF. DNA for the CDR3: TGCGCCAGCAGCGCGAGACCGGGGGGGGTAGATACGCAGTATTTT.

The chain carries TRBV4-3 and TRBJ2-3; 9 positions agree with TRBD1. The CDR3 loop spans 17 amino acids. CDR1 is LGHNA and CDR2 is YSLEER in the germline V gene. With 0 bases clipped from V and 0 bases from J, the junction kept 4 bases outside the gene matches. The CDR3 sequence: CASSQEGQGFSTDTQYF. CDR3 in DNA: TGCGCCAGCAGCCAAGAGGGACAGGGATTTAGCACAGATACGCAGTATTTT.

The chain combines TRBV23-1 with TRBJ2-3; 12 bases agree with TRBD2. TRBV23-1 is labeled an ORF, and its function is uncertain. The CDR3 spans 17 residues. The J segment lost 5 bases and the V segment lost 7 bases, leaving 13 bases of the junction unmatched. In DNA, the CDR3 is TGCGCCAGCATTACACTAGCGGGGGGCTGCAGGGGAGATACGCAGTATTTT. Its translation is CASITLAGGCRGDTQYF.

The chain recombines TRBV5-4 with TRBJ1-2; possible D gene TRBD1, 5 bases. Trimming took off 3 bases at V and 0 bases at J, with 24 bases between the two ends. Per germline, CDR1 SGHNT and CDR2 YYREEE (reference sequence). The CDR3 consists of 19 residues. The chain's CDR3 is CASSSLPPDRNEANYGYTF. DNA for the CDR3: TGTGCCAGCAGCTCATTACCCCCCGACAGAAACGAGGCTAACTATGGCTACACCTTC.

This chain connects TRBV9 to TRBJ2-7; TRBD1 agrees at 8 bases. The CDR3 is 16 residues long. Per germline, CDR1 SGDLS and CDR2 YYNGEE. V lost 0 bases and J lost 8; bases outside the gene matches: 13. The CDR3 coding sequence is TGTGCCAGCAGCGTAGCCACGACAGGGGAAACATTGAAGCAGTACTTC. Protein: CASSVATTGETLKQYF.

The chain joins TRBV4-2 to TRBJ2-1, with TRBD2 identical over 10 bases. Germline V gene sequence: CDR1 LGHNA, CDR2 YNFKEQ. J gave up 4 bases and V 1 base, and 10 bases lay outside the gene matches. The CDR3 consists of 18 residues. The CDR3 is CASSQGEGGSGGYNEQFF. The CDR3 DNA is TGTGCCAGCAGCCAAGGGGAAGGCGGTAGCGGGGGGTACAATGAGCAGTTCTTC.

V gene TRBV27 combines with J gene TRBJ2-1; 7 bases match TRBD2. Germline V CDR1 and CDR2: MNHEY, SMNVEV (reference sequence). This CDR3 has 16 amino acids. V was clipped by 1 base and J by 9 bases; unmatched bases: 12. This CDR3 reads CASSLFGSRDYPEQFF. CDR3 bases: TGTGCCAGCAGTTTATTCGGTTCGAGGGACTACCCTGAGCAGTTCTTC.

CDR3 sequence: CAISDISGNTIYF. Written as DNA, the CDR3 is TGTGCCATCAGTGATATATCCGGAAACACCATATATTTT. The chain has TRBV10-3 and TRBJ1-3; D is undetermined. The V and J ends lost 3 bases and 4 bases respectively, with 7 bases between them. There are 13 residues in the CDR3. CDR1 is ENHRY and CDR2 is SYGVKD in the germline V gene.

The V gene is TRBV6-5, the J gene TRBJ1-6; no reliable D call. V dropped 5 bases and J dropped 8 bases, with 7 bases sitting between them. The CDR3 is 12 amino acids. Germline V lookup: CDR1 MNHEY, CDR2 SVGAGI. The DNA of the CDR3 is TGTGCCAGCAGTCCTCCTTATTCACCCCTCCACTTT. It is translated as CASSPPYSPLHF.

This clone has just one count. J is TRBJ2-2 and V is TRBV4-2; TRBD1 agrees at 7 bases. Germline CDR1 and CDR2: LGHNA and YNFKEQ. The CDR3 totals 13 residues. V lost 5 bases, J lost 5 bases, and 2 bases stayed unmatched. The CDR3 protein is CASSTTGTGELFF. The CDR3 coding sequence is TGTGCCAGCAGCACGACAGGGACCGGGGAGCTGTTTTTT.

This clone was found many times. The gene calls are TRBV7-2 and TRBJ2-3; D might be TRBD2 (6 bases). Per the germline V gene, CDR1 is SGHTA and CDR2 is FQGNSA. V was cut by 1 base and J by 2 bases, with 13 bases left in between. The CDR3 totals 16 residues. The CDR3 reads CASSLVWAGTTDTQYF. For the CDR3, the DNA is TGTGCCAGCAGCTTAGTTTGGGCGGGGACCACAGATACGCAGTATTTT.

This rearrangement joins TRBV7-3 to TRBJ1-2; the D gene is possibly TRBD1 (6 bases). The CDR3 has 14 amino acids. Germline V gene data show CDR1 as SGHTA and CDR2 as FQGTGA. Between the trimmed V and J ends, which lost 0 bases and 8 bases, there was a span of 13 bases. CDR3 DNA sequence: TGTGCCAGCAGCTTAACGGGGGGGGGCATCGGCTACACCTTC. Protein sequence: CASSLTGGGIGYTF.

Here the CDR3 reads CASSPGVGSTDTQYF. DNA for the CDR3: TGTGCCAGCAGCCCAGGGGTGGGGAGCACAGATACGCAGTATTTT. The V call is TRBV9, the J call TRBJ2-3; D may be TRBD1 (6 bases). Germline CDR1 and CDR2: SGDLS and YYNGEE. This CDR3 has 15 amino acids. V was trimmed by 4 bases and J by 0 bases, leaving 12 bases between them.

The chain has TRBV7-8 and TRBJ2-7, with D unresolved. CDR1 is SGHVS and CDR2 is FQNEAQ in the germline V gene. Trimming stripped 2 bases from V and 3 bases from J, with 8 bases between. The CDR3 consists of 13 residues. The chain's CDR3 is CASSLSPGYEQYF. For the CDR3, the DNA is TGTGCCAGCAGCTTAAGCCCTGGCTACGAGCAGTACTTC.

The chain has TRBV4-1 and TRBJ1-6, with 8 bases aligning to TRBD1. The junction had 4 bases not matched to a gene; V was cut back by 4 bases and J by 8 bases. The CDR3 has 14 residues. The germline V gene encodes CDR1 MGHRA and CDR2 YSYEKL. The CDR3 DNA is TGCGCCAGCAGCCCCGGACAGGGTTATTCACCCCTCCACTTT. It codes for CASSPGQGYSPLHF.

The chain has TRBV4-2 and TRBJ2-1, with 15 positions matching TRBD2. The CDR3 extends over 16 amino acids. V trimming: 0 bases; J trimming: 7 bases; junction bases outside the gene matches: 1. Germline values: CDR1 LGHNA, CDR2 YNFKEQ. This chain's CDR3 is CASSQDGTSGGNEQFF. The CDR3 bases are TGTGCCAGCAGCCAAGATGGGACTAGCGGGGGGAATGAGCAGTTCTTC.

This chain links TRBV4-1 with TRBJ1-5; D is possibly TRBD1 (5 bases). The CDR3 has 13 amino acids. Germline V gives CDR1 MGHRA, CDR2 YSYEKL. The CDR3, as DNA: TGCGCGGTTGGGACTCATAGCAATCAGCCCCAGCATTTT. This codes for CAVGTHSNQPQHF.

The chain's CDR3 is CASHGGGTEAFF. The CDR3 coding sequence is TGTGCCAGCCACGGGGGTGGCACTGAAGCTTTCTTT. This sequence joins TRBV7-9 and TRBJ1-1; a weak D match, TRBD1 (5 bases). The V end was cut by 8 bases, the J end by 4 bases, with 11 bases between. This CDR3 region has 12 residues. Germline V gene sequence: CDR1 SEHNR, CDR2 FQNEAQ (reference sequence).

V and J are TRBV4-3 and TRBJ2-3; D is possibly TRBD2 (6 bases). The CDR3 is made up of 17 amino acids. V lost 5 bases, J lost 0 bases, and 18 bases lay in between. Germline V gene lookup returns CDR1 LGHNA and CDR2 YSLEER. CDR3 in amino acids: CASSSRIAVSSTDTQYF. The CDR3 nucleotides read TGCGCCAGCAGCTCAAGAATAGCGGTTTCCAGCACAGATACGCAGTATTTT.

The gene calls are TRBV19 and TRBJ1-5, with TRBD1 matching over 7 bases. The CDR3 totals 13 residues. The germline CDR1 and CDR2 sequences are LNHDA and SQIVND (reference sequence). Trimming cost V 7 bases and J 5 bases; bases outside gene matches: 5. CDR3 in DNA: TGTGCCAGTACCTCAGGGGGATATCAGCCCCAGCATTTT. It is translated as CASTSGGYQPQHF.